This T cell receptor beta chain came from a study of CD8 T cells in ankylosing spondylitis. Study-level points and caveats: Disease-associated clonotypes exhibited CD8+ identity and were relatively infrequent in peripheral blood. Disease-linked clones reportedly showed significant enrichment in matched ankylosing spondylitis synovial fluid.

In the case of this clonotype: The target antigen is unknown.

TCRdb re-called the 5' RACE reads with MiXCR, one entry per CDR3 protein. The sample consists of 380,000 or so distinct CDR3 sequences, more than 20% of them appearing once. The receptor was isolated from a male donor with ankylosing spondylitis or in good health (not recorded which). Sequencing was carried out using blood, either unsorted or a sorted T cell fraction (not recorded which).

The CDR3 sequence is CAWTPLDAVTGELFF. The CDR3 coding sequence is TGTGCCTGGACCCCTCTCGACGCGGTCACCGGGGAGCTGTTTTTT. The chain couples TRBV30 to TRBJ2-2, with unresolved D. Looked up from germline, CDR1 is GTSNPN and CDR2 is SVGIG (reference sequence). The germline V and J ends were trimmed by 4 bases and 4 bases, with 16 bases remaining between them. CDR3 length: 15 residues.